This T cell receptor beta chain was sequenced during a study of cytomegalovirus exposure and HLA in healthy donors. Study-wide points: Specific recognition of CMV antigens was confirmed in vitro for a few chains (all CMV-associated).

Repertoires were generated with immunoSEQ multiplex PCR, while TCRdb's copy carries only in-frame clones and drops some. The sample consists of some 120,000 clones, roughly 90% of them appearing once. This CDR3 has 16 amino acids. Germline lookup yields CDR1 SNHLY and CDR2 FYNNEI. Trimming took 5 bases from V and 0 from J; bases not matched to a gene: 4. Details on this clone: Its antigen is unknown.

The sequencing input was PBMCs. The chain combines TRBV2 with TRBJ2-6; TRBD1 aligns across 7 bases. This clonotype was sampled from a man aged 25-45 years in good health and CMV-seronegative. CDR3 nucleotides: TGTGCCAGCAGTCCTGGACAGGTCTCTGGGGCCAACGTCCTGACTTTC. As protein: CASSPGQVSGANVLTF.